What follows describes a single T cell receptor beta chain. This may arise from a read error, as a much more abundant clone is one base away. This sample stems from a study of low-dose radiotherapy and immunotherapy resistance in tumors. Study background: Cohort 1 got 0.5 Gy per fraction every 2 weeks, 6.5 Gy in total.

Both TCRalpha and TCRbeta chains were reverse transcribed with V-gene-specific primers. Using a constant-region primer together with a V-primer adapter, TCRs were subjected to 20 PCR cycles of amplification. After the mRNA was isolated, it was amplified using in vitro transcription. TCRdb re-called the reads with MiXCR, one entry per CDR3 protein. This sample has 85,000 to 95,000 distinct CDR3 sequences, with just under 9.5% found just once. Germline assignment: CDR1 SQVTM and CDR2 ANQGSEA. The CDR3 spans 12 residues. Trimming cost V 3 bases and J 10 bases; bases outside gene matches: 5. Time point defined: before trial treatment. Inclusion covered patients whose advanced solid tumors lacked tumor-infiltrating lymphocytes.

This receptor was obtained from a male donor with prostate cancer. This sequence joins TRBV29-1 and TRBJ2-1; 8 bases map to TRBD1. The sample in question was PBMCs, obtained before treatment. The CDR3 DNA follows: TGCAGCGTTGAGTCAGGGGGCTACGAGCAGTTCTTC. Encoded protein: CSVESGGYEQFF.